These 7 T cell receptor beta chains share one sample of origin, sequenced in a study of T cell repertoires in cytomegalovirus infection. TCRdb called the reads again in MiXCR, with one record for every CDR3 protein. The data contain roughly 600,000 distinct CDR3 sequences, approximately 24% of them singletons. Sequenced input: CD8+ T cells from PBMCs. The receptor set was obtained from a human donor in good health (CMV status not recorded). Some clones in this sample may be carry-over from other donors' samples.

The chain employs TRBV14 and TRBJ1-6; D gene uncertain. The CDR3 loop spans 16 amino acids. V was pared by 0 bases and J by 3 bases, with 9 bases between. Germline lookup yields CDR1 SGHDN and CDR2 FVKESK. As DNA, the CDR3 is TGTGCCAGCAGCCAAGACCCGCTCAACTATAATTCACCCCTCCACTTT. Its translation: CASSQDPLNYNSPLHF.

The chain combines TRBV4-2 with TRBJ2-3; D could derive from TRBD1 or TRBD2 (6 bases each). V lost 6 bases and J 2 bases, leaving 12 bases between the germline ends. Per germline, CDR1 LGHNA and CDR2 YNFKEQ. The CDR3 covers 14 residues. This CDR3 is CASSGGLHTDTQYF. CDR3 in DNA: TGTGCCAGCAGTGGGGGGCTACACACAGATACGCAGTATTTT.

This clonotype was recorded many times. The chain is built from TRBV7-9 and TRBJ2-2; TRBD1 is a possible D gene (5 bases). This CDR3 spans 16 amino acids. Trimming took off 1 base at V and 4 bases at J, with 13 bases between the two ends. Germline V lookup: CDR1 SEHNR, CDR2 FQNEAQ (reference sequence). The CDR3 spells CASSLVWTQVTGELFF. CDR3 in DNA: TGTGCCAGCAGCTTAGTATGGACACAGGTCACCGGGGAGCTGTTTTTT.

The chain links TRBV2 to TRBJ2-1, with TRBD2 identical over 13 bases. Trimming cost V 11 bases and J 10 bases; bases outside gene matches: 11. Germline V lookup: CDR1 SNHLY, CDR2 FYNNEI. The CDR3 has 14 amino acids. CDR3 sequence reads: CAALTSGGAGEQFF. CDR3 sequence (DNA): TGTGCCGCTCTTACTAGCGGGGGGGCGGGCGAGCAGTTCTTC.

This clonotype was observed a few times. The chain has TRBV28 and TRBJ2-7; 10 bases agree with TRBD1. After removal of 5 bases from V and 7 bases from J, the junction contained 11 bases not matched to a gene. The CDR3 sequence is 15 residues long. From germline, CDR1 is MDHEN and CDR2 SYDVKM. CDR3 sequence: CASSPGGTGVGEQYV. In DNA form, the CDR3 reads TGTGCCAGCAGTCCCGGTGGGACAGGGGTTGGTGAGCAGTACGTC.

The chain employs TRBV25-1 and TRBJ1-1; D is uncertain. The CDR3 spans 14 residues. V dropped 2 bases and J dropped 7 bases, with 14 bases sitting between them. Germline V gene lookup returns CDR1 MGHDK and CDR2 SYGVNS. The CDR3: CASSEPGPSGEAFF. Here the CDR3 DNA reads TGTGCCAGCAGTGAACCCGGGCCCAGCGGTGAAGCTTTCTTT.

This clonotype was counted many times. The chain combines TRBV27 with TRBJ2-5, with a weak D call TRBD1 (6 bases). V was clipped by 3 bases and J by 4 bases, with 12 bases between them. The CDR3 covers 14 residues. CDR1 and CDR2 (germline): MNHEY, SMNVEV (reference sequence). The CDR3, as DNA: TGTGCCAGCAGTTTCCACAGGGAGAGAGAGACCCAGTACTTC. It is translated as CASSFHRERETQYF.